This passage covers 22 T cell receptor beta chains from one sample sequenced in a study of Ad26.COV2.S vaccination and SARS-CoV-2 variants. Sequenced by immunoSEQ multiplex PCR; TCRdb stores in-frame clones only, minus some. The data show over 90,000 clones, around three quarters seen once. Sequences were derived from peripheral blood, sampled after recovery from COVID-19. These TCRs come from a human donor who had recovered from COVID-19.

The chain carries TRBV29-1 and TRBJ1-2; TRBD1 aligns across 7 bases. The CDR3 sequence is 14 residues long. The ends lost 3 bases at V and 3 bases at J; junction bases unmatched: 7. Germline lookup yields CDR1 SQVTM and CDR2 ANQGSEA. The CDR3 is CSVDPGQPYYGYTF. DNA for the CDR3: TGCAGCGTTGACCCGGGACAGCCTTACTATGGCTACACCTTC.

This clone was detected only once. The chain combines TRBV29-1 with TRBJ1-1; 7 nucleotides line up with TRBD1. The CDR3 consists of 13 residues. J was trimmed by 4 bases and V by 5 bases; bases with no gene match: 7. In germline, CDR1 is SQVTM, CDR2 ANQGSEA. The CDR3: CSVRQGGFTEAFF. The CDR3 nucleotides read TGCAGCGTTCGACAGGGCGGTTTCACTGAAGCTTTCTTT.

This chain uses TRBV28 with TRBJ2-1; D is perhaps TRBD2 (5 bases). Trimming took 0 bases from V and 10 from J, leaving 13 bases between them. The germline V gene has CDR1 MDHEN and CDR2 SYDVKM. The CDR3 loop spans 14 amino acids. The CDR3 sequence is CASSLWEEPPEQFF. CDR3 coding DNA: TGTGCCAGCAGTTTATGGGAGGAACCCCCCGAGCAGTTCTTC.

CDR3 nucleotides: TGTGCCAGCAGCCCAAGACAGGGGGCAAAGACCCAGTACTTC. Translating it yields CASSPRQGAKTQYF. This chain connects TRBV7-2 to TRBJ2-5; 10 bases are shared with TRBD1. The trim removed 5 bases at V and 6 bases at J, leaving 6 bases unmatched. Germline assignment: CDR1 SGHTA and CDR2 FQGNSA. CDR3 length: 14 residues.

The chain carries TRBV2 and TRBJ1-6; a weak D match, TRBD1 (6 bases). CDR1 and CDR2 from the germline V gene are SNHLY and FYNNEI. The CDR3 has 14 amino acids. The V end lost 2 bases, the J end lost 10 bases, and 12 bases lay between the germline ends. The CDR3: CASSELGAFSPLHF. The CDR3 DNA follows: TGTGCCAGCAGTGAATTGGGGGCTTTCTCACCCCTCCACTTT.

The chain employs TRBV6-5 and TRBJ2-7; 9 nucleotides match TRBD1. J was trimmed by 3 bases and V by 11 bases; bases with no gene match: 11. There are 14 residues in the CDR3. Germline values: CDR1 MNHEY, CDR2 SVGAGI. CDR3 sequence (DNA): TGTGCCGGAAGGTCCGGGACAGGGAACTACGAGCAGTACTTC. This encodes CAGRSGTGNYEQYF.

The chain is built from TRBV27 and TRBJ2-2, with unresolved D. The CDR3 totals 13 residues. Trimming left V 1 base short and J 6 bases short, with 6 bases between. In germline, CDR1 is MNHEY, CDR2 SMNVEV (reference sequence). The chain's CDR3 is CASSLYGSGELFF. The CDR3, as DNA: TGTGCCAGCAGTTTATACGGCTCCGGGGAGCTGTTTTTT.

For this clone: Relative to the germline gene, one junction end is altered; a read error may explain this. This chain links TRBV2 with TRBJ2-2, with D unclear. The CDR3 totals 11 residues. CDR1 is SNHLY and CDR2 is FYNNEI in the germline V gene. The CDR3 here is CASREGGELFF. In DNA, the CDR3 is TGTGCCAGCAGGGAAGGCGGGGAGCTGTTTTTT.

By share of the sample, this clone is medium-sized. The genes are TRBV19 and TRBJ1-6; a possible D gene is TRBD1 (6 bases). Germline V lookup: CDR1 LNHDA, CDR2 SQIVND (reference sequence). This CDR3 contains 14 residues. Between the trimmed V and J ends, which lost 9 bases and 7 bases, there was a span of 16 bases. The CDR3 region is CASWSGESNSPLHF. In DNA form, the CDR3 reads TGTGCCAGCTGGTCAGGGGAGTCAAATTCACCCCTCCACTTT.

The chain couples TRBV7-6 to TRBJ2-3; TRBD1 or TRBD2 may be the D gene (5 bases each). Germline CDR1 is SGHVS and CDR2 is FNYEAQ. This CDR3 region has 15 residues. V dropped 5 bases and J dropped 4 bases, with 16 bases sitting between them. Here the CDR3 DNA reads TGTGCCAGCAGCGTGGGACCCTTTCCCCCAGATACGCAGTATTTT. The encoded protein is CASSVGPFPPDTQYF.

As DNA, the CDR3 is TGCGCCAGCAGCCAACGGGACAGGGGTTCACCCCTCCACTTT. It specifies CASSQRDRGSPLHF. The chain has TRBV4-1 and TRBJ1-6, with 10 bases that match TRBD1. CDR3 length: 14 residues. Germline lookup yields CDR1 MGHRA and CDR2 YSYEKL. With 2 bases clipped from V and 9 bases from J, the junction kept 1 base outside the gene matches.

The CDR3 loop is CASSGDRGNSGANVLTF. Written as DNA, the CDR3 is TGTGCCAGCAGCGGCGACAGGGGGAATTCTGGGGCCAACGTCCTGACTTTC. The chain links TRBV9 to TRBJ2-6; 9 positions match TRBD1. CDR3 length: 17 residues. V was clipped by 3 bases and J by 1 base; unmatched bases: 5. Germline V gene data show CDR1 as SGDLS and CDR2 as YYNGEE.

J is TRBJ2-1 and V is TRBV2, with no clear D. Trimming pared 2 bases from V and 0 bases from J, leaving 8 bases between. The CDR3 is 15 amino acids. Germline-derived CDR1 and CDR2 are SNHLY and FYNNEI. DNA of the CDR3: TGTGCCAGCAGTGAAATCTCCTTCTCCTACAATGAGCAGTTCTTC. This gives the protein CASSEISFSYNEQFF.

This clone was observed a few times. The chain is built from TRBV11-2 and TRBJ2-3, with 9 bases identical to TRBD1. In germline, CDR1 is SGHAT, CDR2 FQNNGV. This CDR3 contains 14 residues. J was trimmed by 6 bases and V by 5 bases; bases with no gene match: 6. CDR3 bases: TGTGCCAGCAGCGAAGACAGGGGGTCCGATACGCAGTATTTT. It translates to CASSEDRGSDTQYF.

The J gene is TRBJ2-5, the V gene TRBV5-1; D call uncertain. Per the germline V gene, CDR1 is SGHRS and CDR2 is YFSETQ. This CDR3 is 13 amino acids long. V was shortened by 4 bases and J by 2 bases, with 9 bases between the two germline ends. CDR3: CASSRTFQETQYF. CDR3 coding DNA: TGCGCCAGCAGCCGTACTTTTCAAGAGACCCAGTACTTC.

The chain employs TRBV6-2 or TRBV6-3 and TRBJ2-1; TRBD1 is a possible D gene (6 bases). This CDR3 is 14 amino acids long. Trimming removed 1 base from V and 5 bases from J, with 9 bases in between. Germline V lookup: CDR1 MNHEY, CDR2 SVGEGT. The CDR3 protein is CASSYYTGNNEQFF. DNA for the CDR3: TGTGCCAGCAGTTACTACACAGGGAACAATGAGCAGTTCTTC.

CDR3 DNA: TGCGCCAGCAGCTTGACCGCAGGAGCTGACACTGAAGCTTTCTTT. It yields the protein CASSLTAGADTEAFF. The V call is TRBV5-1, the J call TRBJ1-1; no firm D call. The V and J ends lost 1 base and 3 bases respectively, with 13 bases between them. CDR1 is SGHRS, CDR2 YFSETQ, per germline. The CDR3 length is 15 residues.

The chain links TRBV10-2 to TRBJ2-7; 11 nucleotides line up with TRBD2. The CDR3 covers 14 residues. CDR1 and CDR2 from the germline V gene are WSHSY and SAAADI. The V segment lost 6 bases and the J segment 4 bases; nucleotides outside the gene matches: 5. CDR3 bases: TGCGCCAGCAGGAATAGCGGGGGGGCGTACGAGCAGTACTTC. It encodes CASRNSGGAYEQYF.

This chain links TRBV4-1 with TRBJ2-7; D perhaps matches TRBD1 (6 bases). V lost 0 bases, J lost 4 bases, and 13 bases lay in between. The CDR3 is 15 residues long. Germline CDR1 reads MGHRA; CDR2 reads YSYEKL. The CDR3 DNA reads TGCGCCAGCAGCCAAGAGGGGACACGAGGGTACGAGCAGTACTTC. Translating gives CASSQEGTRGYEQYF.

This clone was seen a single time. The chain is built from TRBV3-1 (or the pseudogene TRBV3-2) and TRBJ1-3; D perhaps matches TRBD1 (5 bases). The CDR3 runs 13 residues. Trimming shortened V by 8 bases and J by 0 bases, and 8 bases separated the two germline ends. In germline, CDR1 is LGHDT, CDR2 YNNKEL (reference sequence). The CDR3 sequence: CASGQGSGNTIYF. The CDR3 DNA is TGTGCCAGCGGTCAGGGCTCTGGAAACACCATATATTTT.

The rearrangement links TRBV5-1 to TRBJ2-7; D is unclear. V dropped 7 bases and J dropped 3 bases, with 11 bases sitting between them. The germline V gene has CDR1 SGHRS and CDR2 YFSETQ. The CDR3 has 12 amino acids. The CDR3 spells CASSPDIYEQYF. The CDR3 nucleotides read TGCGCCAGCTCCCCAGATATCTACGAGCAGTACTTC.

V is TRBV5-4 and J is TRBJ2-3, with a tentative D call TRBD2 (5 bases). The germline V gene encodes CDR1 SGHNT and CDR2 YYREEE (reference sequence). This CDR3 is built from 15 residues. The V end lost 4 bases, the J end lost 2 bases, and 14 bases lay between the germline ends. CDR3 nucleotides: TGTGCCAGCAGCCAGGAGGCGGTGCTCACAGATACGCAGTATTTT. This sequence encodes CASSQEAVLTDTQYF.